Each of the 7 T cell receptor beta chains below was sequenced from the same sample in a study of T-cell memory formation after mild COVID-19. TCRdb re-derived calls from the 5' RACE reads in MiXCR, one entry per CDR3 protein. The sample has 300,000 to 400,000 distinct CDR3 sequences, roughly 15% seen once. Sequenced: PBMCs or a T cell subset sorted from them (not recorded which). The origin of the receptors is a man between 18 and 35 years old who had mild COVID-19 (a few samples of this study predate the infection). Cell type and time point are not known.

V gene TRBV12-3 or TRBV12-4 combines with J gene TRBJ1-1; weak D call: TRBD1 (6 bases). V was trimmed by 3 bases and J by 4 bases, leaving 12 bases between them. The CDR3 contains 14 residues. The CDR3, as DNA: TGTGCCAGCAGTTTGGCCGCCAGGGGCACTGAAGCTTTCTTT. This sequence encodes CASSLAARGTEAFF.

This clonotype was seen only a few times. J is TRBJ2-2 and V is TRBV5-1, with D possibly TRBD1 on 5 matching bases. The germline V and J ends were trimmed by 5 bases and 1 base, with 9 bases remaining between them. Germline CDR1 SGHRS, CDR2 YFSETQ. The CDR3 extends over 14 amino acids. In DNA, the CDR3 is TGCGCCAGCAGTGGGGCCCTGAACACCGGGGAGCTGTTTTTT. Its translation is CASSGALNTGELFF.

This clonotype was counted only a few times. The chain has TRBV20-1 and TRBJ2-5; 10 nucleotides line up with TRBD1. Germline V gives CDR1 DFQATT, CDR2 SNEGSKA (reference sequence). V trimming: 5 bases; J trimming: 5 bases; junction bases outside the gene matches: 5. This CDR3 spans 13 amino acids. The CDR3: CSAGDRGGETQYF. CDR3 sequence (DNA): TGCAGTGCTGGGGACAGGGGAGGGGAGACCCAGTACTTC.

Regarding this clonotype: Possible read error: a much larger clone is one base away. The V call is TRBV20-1, the J call TRBJ1-2, with 9 bases fitting TRBD1. From germline, CDR1 is DFQATT and CDR2 SNEGSKA (reference sequence). V was pared by 6 bases and J by 4 bases, with 3 bases of the junction left unmatched. This CDR3 is built from 12 residues. In nucleotides, the CDR3 is TGCAGTGCCAAGGACAGGGGCTATGGCTACACCTTC. Its protein is CSAKDRGYGYTF.

This clonotype was found a few times. The rearrangement links TRBV4-3 to TRBJ2-1; D is perhaps TRBD1 (6 bases). Trimming took 0 bases from V and 8 from J, leaving 20 bases between them. CDR1 is LGHNA and CDR2 is YSLEER in the germline V gene. The CDR3 length is 17 residues. The CDR3 loop is CASSQDSSGAVFDEQFF. DNA for the CDR3: TGCGCCAGCAGCCAAGACTCATCAGGGGCCGTATTCGATGAGCAGTTCTTC.

As regards this clonotype: This may stem from a read error, because a much larger clone lies one nucleotide away. The rearrangement joins TRBV7-3 to TRBJ2-7; tentative D call: TRBD1 (5 bases). There are 15 residues in the CDR3. Germline V gives CDR1 SGHTA, CDR2 FQGTGA. CDR3 residues: CASSLSRAQGYKQYF. The CDR3 nucleotides read TGTGCCAGCAGCTTAAGTCGGGCCCAGGGCTACAAGCAGTACTTC.

The chain couples TRBV20-1 to TRBJ2-3; TRBD1 or TRBD2 may be the D gene (6 bases each). CDR3 length: 14 amino acids. In germline, CDR1 is DFQATT, CDR2 SNEGSKA (reference sequence). The CDR3 nucleotides are TGCAGCGGCGGGGCAGGGGATGGGACAGATACGCAGTATTTT. As protein: CSGGAGDGTDTQYF.